The rows below give T cell receptor beta chains drawn from one sample of a study of cytomegalovirus exposure and HLA in healthy donors. Sequencing was performed with immunoSEQ multiplex PCR; in TCRdb, only in-frame clones are kept and a portion is missing. The sample shows under 200,000 clones, around 75% of them seen only once. The sequenced sample was PBMCs. The receptors derive from a human donor in good health. CDR3s include the opening cysteine and the closing phenylalanine or tryptophan. D genes are given only for firm matches. Only some rows state a clone size, as once, few, many or a class for expanded clones.

v_gene,d_gene,abundance,j_gene,CDR3nt,CDR3aa
TRBV5-1,TRBD2,-,TRBJ2-5,TGCGCCAGCAGCTTGGGCGGGGGGGAAGAGACCCAGTACTTC,CASSLGGGEETQYF
TRBV6-5,TRBD1,-,TRBJ2-7,TGTGCCAGCAGTTACCGGGACAGGGGTGGGTACGAGCAGTACTTC,CASSYRDRGGYEQYF
TRBV29-1,-,-,TRBJ2-3,TGCAGCGCTGGGACTCGAAGTAGCACAGATACGCAGTATTTT,CSAGTRSSTDTQYF
TRBV7-9,-,-,TRBJ2-3,TGTGCCAGCAGCTTAGGTTCGGGACTTAGCACAGATACGCAGTATTTT,CASSLGSGLSTDTQYF
TRBV6-5,TRBD1,-,TRBJ1-2,TGTGCCAGCAGTTCGACACAGGGGGCGGGCGGCTACACCTTC,CASSSTQGAGGYTF
TRBV4-1,TRBD1,-,TRBJ1-1,TGCGCCAGCAGCCAAAATAGCCGGGACAGGGGCAAACACACTGAAGCTTTCTTT,CASSQNSRDRGKHTEAFF
TRBV6-1,TRBD2,-,TRBJ2-5,TGTGCCAGCAGTGGGACTTTAGCGGGGGGTAGGGAGACCCAGTACTTC,CASSGTLAGGRETQYF
TRBV6-6,TRBD2,once,TRBJ2-7,TGTGCCAGCAAACTACTAGCGGGGGGCTCCTACGAGCAGTACTTC,CASKLLAGGSYEQYF
TRBV7-9,-,-,TRBJ2-5,TGTGCCAGCAGCTCGGGGTGGGAGACCCAGTACTTC,CASSSGWETQYF
TRBV7-9,TRBD1,-,TRBJ2-2,TGTGCCAGCAGCTCCGGACAGGGGAACACCGGGGAGCTGTTTTTT,CASSSGQGNTGELFF
TRBV7-6,-,-,TRBJ1-4,TGTGCCAGCAGCTCAGAGGGGGTGGAAACTAATGAAAAACTGTTTTTT,CASSSEGVETNEKLFF
TRBV7-2,TRBD1,-,TRBJ2-7,TGTGCCAGCAGCTCTCTCCGGGACAGGGTTCTCCACGAGCAGTACTTC,CASSSLRDRVLHEQYF
TRBV10-2,-,-,TRBJ1-6,TGCGCCAGCAGTTTGGACAGTTCGAGTCCCCTCCACTTT,CASSLDSSSPLHF
TRBV29-1,TRBD1,-,TRBJ2-7,TGCAGCGTTGTAAGGGACAGCCCTAACGAGCAGTACTTC,CSVVRDSPNEQYF
TRBV2,-,few,TRBJ2-3,TGTGCCAGCAGTGGACAGGATGGTCGGACAGATACGCAGTATTTT,CASSGQDGRTDTQYF
TRBV14,TRBD1,-,TRBJ1-2,TGTGCCAGCAGCCAAAGCCGGACAGGGTCTACTGGCTACACCTTC,CASSQSRTGSTGYTF
TRBV15,-,-,TRBJ1-5,TGTGCCACCTCTAACCTGGGAGGGGAAAGCTCCAATCAGCCCCAGCATTTT,CATSNLGGESSNQPQHF
TRBV6-1,-,-,TRBJ1-6,TGTGCCAGCAGTGCCAGGGTTGGCTCGTATAATTCACCCCTCCACTTT,CASSARVGSYNSPLHF
TRBV27,-,-,TRBJ2-1,TGTGCCAGCAGTTTGCCGAGCGGAAATGAGCAGTTCTTC,CASSLPSGNEQFF
TRBV11-3,TRBD2,-,TRBJ2-5,TGTGCCAGCAGCCCTACTACTAGCGGGGGGGCTGGCGAGACCCAGTACTTC,CASSPTTSGGAGETQYF
TRBV6-1,-,-,TRBJ1-5,TGTGCCAGCAGTAGACACCACAATCAGCCCCAGCATTTT,CASSRHHNQPQHF
TRBV12-5,-,-,TRBJ2-1,TGTGCTAGTGGTTTGGTAAGGGGGAGCTCCTACAATGAGCAGTTCTTC,CASGLVRGSSYNEQFF
TRBV13,-,-,TRBJ2-1,TGTGCCAGCAGCTTACGGACTAACTCCTACAATGAGCAGTTCTTC,CASSLRTNSYNEQFF
TRBV5-4,-,few,TRBJ2-5,TGTGCCAGCAGCTTGGATCAGGATCAAGAGACCCAGTACTTC,CASSLDQDQETQYF
TRBV12-5,TRBD2,-,TRBJ2-3,TGTGCTAGTGGACGGACTAGTCCAGATACGCAGTATTTT,CASGRTSPDTQYF
TRBV7-9,TRBD1,-,TRBJ1-2,TGTGCCAGCAGCTTAGCTGGGACAGCCTTCTATGGCTACACCTTC,CASSLAGTAFYGYTF
TRBV6-7,TRBD1,-,TRBJ1-6,TGTGCCATCCCAGGGGGCGGCTCCTATAATTCACCCCTCCACTTT,CAIPGGGSYNSPLHF
TRBV2,-,-,TRBJ2-2,TGTGCCAGCAGTGAAGCGGAGTCCGGGGAGCTGTTTTTT,CASSEAESGELFF
TRBV27,TRBD1,-,TRBJ2-7,TGTGCCAGCAGTTTATCTTGGGGAGACAGGGGTCTGACCTACGAGCAGTACTTC,CASSLSWGDRGLTYEQYF
TRBV7-2,TRBD2,-,TRBJ2-1,TGTGCCAGCAGCTTGGGTCCCACTAGCGGGGGGGCCAATGAGCAGTTCTTC,CASSLGPTSGGANEQFF
TRBV7-2,TRBD2,-,TRBJ2-5,TGTGCCAGCAGCCCGTATTTGGGGGGGGAGACCCAGTACTTC,CASSPYLGGETQYF
TRBV5-6,-,-,TRBJ2-2,TGTGCCAGCAGCTTGAGAGGACAAGAAACCGGGGAGCTGTTTTTT,CASSLRGQETGELFF
TRBV6-5,-,-,TRBJ1-1,TGTGCCAGCAGTTACTTCGACAGGAACACTGAAGCTTTCTTT,CASSYFDRNTEAFF
TRBV29-1,-,-,TRBJ1-1,TGCAGCGTTGAAAGGATTACGGAGGGGATGAACACTGAAGCTTTCTTT,CSVERITEGMNTEAFF
TRBV4-3,TRBD2,-,TRBJ2-3,TGCGCCAGCAGCCAAGCCTTGGCTCGCGGGGGGCAATGGAGGGATAGCACAGATACGCAGTATTTT,CASSQALARGGQWRDSTDTQYF
TRBV5-1,TRBD1,-,TRBJ1-2,TGCGCCAGCAGCCCGTACGGCGGGACAGGGGATGGCTACACCTTC,CASSPYGGTGDGYTF
TRBV6-5,-,-,TRBJ1-5,TGTGCCAGCAGTTACGGTATCTCCCGGCCCCAGGCCCAGCATTTT,CASSYGISRPQAQHF
TRBV28,TRBD2,-,TRBJ2-1,TGTGCCAGCAGAGCAACTAGCGGGGGGAACAATGAGCAGTTCTTC,CASRATSGGNNEQFF
TRBV9,TRBD1,-,TRBJ1-1,TGTGCCAGCAGCGTAGGGGTCAGGGGGCAAACTGAAGCTTTCTTT,CASSVGVRGQTEAFF
TRBV19,TRBD1,-,TRBJ1-4,TGTGCCAGTAGTAAAGTAAGGGACAGGGAATTTGAAAAACTGTTTTTT,CASSKVRDREFEKLFF
TRBV5-1,-,-,TRBJ2-3,TGCGCCAGCAGCTCCCAAAGCACAGATACGCAGTATTTT,CASSSQSTDTQYF
TRBV9,TRBD2,-,TRBJ2-5,TGTGCCAGCAGCGTAGTATCAGCGGGGGGGGGAGAGACCCAGTACTTC,CASSVVSAGGGETQYF
TRBV10-3,TRBD2,-,TRBJ2-7,TGTGCCATCAGTGTGGGCAGGGAAGGCGGGAGGTACTTC,CAISVGREGGRYF
TRBV7-2,-,-,TRBJ2-2,TGTGCCAGCAGCTTAGAATTCTGGGCTCGGACCGGGGAGCTGTTTTTT,CASSLEFWARTGELFF
TRBV27,-,-,TRBJ1-5,TGTGCCAGCAGTTTGCAGGGGAATCGCAATCAGCCCCAGCATTTT,CASSLQGNRNQPQHF
TRBV9,-,-,TRBJ2-5,TGTGCCAGCAGCGTAGGGGCGATTCAGACCCAGTACTTC,CASSVGAIQTQYF
TRBV4-2,-,-,TRBJ2-6,TGTGCCAGCAGCCAAGATCCAGGGACTGGGGCCAACGTCCTGACTTTC,CASSQDPGTGANVLTF
TRBV7-2,TRBD2,-,TRBJ2-7,TGTGCCAGCAGCTTAGATAGCGGGGCCTCCTACGAGCAGTACTTC,CASSLDSGASYEQYF